A single TCR beta chain is shown here with its context. Antigen unknown. This sample is drawn from a study of cytomegalovirus exposure and HLA in healthy donors. Primers: 60 Vbeta forward and 13 Jbeta reverse. Here immunoSEQ multiplex PCR was the method, and the copy in TCRdb shows in-frame clones only, minus some. The data hold some 54,000 clones, with more than 75% observed a single time. Whole-study findings and limits: Most CMV-associated TCR beta chains were later found to appear HLA-restricted. A later analysis reported that several of the most significant clusters appeared to be linked to common viral pathogens, among them Epstein-Barr virus.

V lost 2 bases, J lost 3 bases, and 6 bases stayed unmatched. The CDR3 is 17 amino acids. The germline V gene encodes CDR1 LGHNA and CDR2 YSLEER. Sequenced input: PBMCs. The origin of this receptor is a male donor in good health and CMV-seronegative. This chain connects TRBV4-3 to TRBJ2-3; 12 bases are a match to TRBD2. For the CDR3, the DNA is TGCGCCAGCAGCCAAACCTTCGGACTAGCGGGGACAGATACGCAGTATTTT. Its protein product is CASSQTFGLAGTDTQYF.